This T cell receptor (beta chain) was observed in a study of T cell responses to AZD1222 COVID-19 vaccine. Study-level findings and limits: In a largely white British group with more females than males, clonal diversity was possibly underestimated. Targeting of unmutated variant regions was reportedly seen in nearly half of spike-specific TCRs.

Trimming removed 4 bases from V and 4 bases from J, with 12 bases in between. Germline values: CDR1 SGDLS, CDR2 YYNGEE. This CDR3 contains 14 residues. A remark on this clone: Its antigen is still unknown.

Here immunoSEQ multiplex PCR was the method, and the copy in TCRdb shows in-frame clones only, minus some. Of 55,000 to 65,000 clones listed, 60% to 80% are singletons. The V and J genes are TRBV9 and TRBJ2-1, with D tentatively TRBD1 (6 bases). Material: peripheral blood, obtained 28 days after the second AZD1222 dose. The TCR comes from an adult who received the AZD1222 COVID-19 vaccine. The CDR3: CASSPRTAYNEQFF. CDR3 DNA sequence: TGTGCCAGCAGCCCCAGGACAGCTTACAATGAGCAGTTCTTC.